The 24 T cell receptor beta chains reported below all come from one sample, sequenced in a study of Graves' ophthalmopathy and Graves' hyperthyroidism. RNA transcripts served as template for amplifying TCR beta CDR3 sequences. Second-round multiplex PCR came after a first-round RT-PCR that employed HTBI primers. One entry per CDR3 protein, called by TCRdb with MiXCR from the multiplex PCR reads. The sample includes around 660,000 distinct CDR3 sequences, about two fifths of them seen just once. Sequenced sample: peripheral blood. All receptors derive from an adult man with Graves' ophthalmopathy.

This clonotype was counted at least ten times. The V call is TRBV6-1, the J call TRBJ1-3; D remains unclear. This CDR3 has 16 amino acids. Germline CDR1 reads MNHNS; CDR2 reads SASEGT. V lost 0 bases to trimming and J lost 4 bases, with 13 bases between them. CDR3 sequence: CASSEALSRKGNTIYF. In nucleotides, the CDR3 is TGTGCCAGCAGTGAAGCGCTCAGTCGGAAGGGAAACACCATATATTTT.

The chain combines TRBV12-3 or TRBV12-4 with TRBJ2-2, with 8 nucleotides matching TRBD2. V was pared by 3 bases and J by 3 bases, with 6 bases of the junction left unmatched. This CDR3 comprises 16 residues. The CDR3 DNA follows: TGTGCCAGCAGTTTCTCAGCGGGAGACCACACCGGGGAGCTGTTTTTT. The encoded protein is CASSFSAGDHTGELFF.

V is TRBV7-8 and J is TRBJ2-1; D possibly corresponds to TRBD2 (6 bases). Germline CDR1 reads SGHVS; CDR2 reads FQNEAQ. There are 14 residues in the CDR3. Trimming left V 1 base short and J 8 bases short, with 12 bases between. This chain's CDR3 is CASSLVPGVHEQFF. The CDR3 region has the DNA TGTGCCAGCAGCTTAGTGCCGGGAGTGCATGAGCAGTTCTTC. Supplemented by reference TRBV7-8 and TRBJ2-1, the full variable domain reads GAGVSQSPRYKVAKRGQDVALRCDPISGHVSLFWYQQALGQGPEFLTYFQNEAQLDKSGLPSDRFFAERPEGSVSTLKIQRTQQEDSAVYLCASSLVPGVHEQFFGPGTRLTVL.

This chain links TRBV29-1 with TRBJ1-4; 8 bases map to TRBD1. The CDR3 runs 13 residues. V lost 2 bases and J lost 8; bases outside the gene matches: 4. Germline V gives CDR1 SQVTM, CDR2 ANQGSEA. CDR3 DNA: TGCAGCGTTGAACGGACAGGGACCGAAAAACTGTTTTTT. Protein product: CSVERTGTEKLFF. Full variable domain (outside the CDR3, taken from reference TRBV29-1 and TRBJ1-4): SAVISQKPSRDICQRGTSLTIQCQVDSQVTMMFWYRQQPGQSLTLIATANQGSEATYESGFVIDKFPISRPNLTFSTLTVSNMSPEDSSIYLCSVERTGTEKLFFGSGTQLSVL.

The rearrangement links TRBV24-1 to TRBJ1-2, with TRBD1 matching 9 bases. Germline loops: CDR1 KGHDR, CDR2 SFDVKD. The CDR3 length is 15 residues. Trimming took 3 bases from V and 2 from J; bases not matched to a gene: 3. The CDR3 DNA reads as TGTGCCACCAGTGATGACACAGGGGGCAACTATGGCTACACCTTC. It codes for CATSDDTGGNYGYTF.

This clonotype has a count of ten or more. The chain's CDR3 is CASSLGQFNEQYF. CDR3 DNA: TGTGCCAGCAGCTTAGGACAGTTTAACGAGCAGTACTTC. The V gene is TRBV11-1, the J gene TRBJ2-7; D possibly corresponds to TRBD1 (5 bases). Per germline, CDR1 SGHAT and CDR2 FQDESV (reference sequence). V dropped 1 base and J dropped 5 bases, with 9 bases sitting between them. The CDR3 covers 13 residues.

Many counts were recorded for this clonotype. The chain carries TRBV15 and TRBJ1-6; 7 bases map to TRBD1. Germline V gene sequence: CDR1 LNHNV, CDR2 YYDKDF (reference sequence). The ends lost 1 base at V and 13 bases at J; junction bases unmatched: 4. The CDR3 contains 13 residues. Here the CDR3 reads CATSRGTGNPLHF. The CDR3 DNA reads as TGTGCCACCAGCAGAGGGACAGGTAATCCCCTCCACTTT.

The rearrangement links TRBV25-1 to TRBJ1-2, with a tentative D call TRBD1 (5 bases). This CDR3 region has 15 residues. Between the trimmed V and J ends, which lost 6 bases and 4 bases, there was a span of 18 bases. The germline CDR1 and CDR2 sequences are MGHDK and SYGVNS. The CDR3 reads CASSVYNGTVYGYTF. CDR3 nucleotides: TGTGCCAGCAGCGTTTATAACGGGACGGTCTATGGCTACACCTTC.

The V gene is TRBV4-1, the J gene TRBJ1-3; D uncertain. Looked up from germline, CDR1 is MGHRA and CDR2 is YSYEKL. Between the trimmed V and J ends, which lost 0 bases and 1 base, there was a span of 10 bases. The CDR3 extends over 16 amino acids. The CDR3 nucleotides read TGCGCCAGCAGCCAAGATTCAGATATTTCTGGAAACACCATATATTTT. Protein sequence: CASSQDSDISGNTIYF.

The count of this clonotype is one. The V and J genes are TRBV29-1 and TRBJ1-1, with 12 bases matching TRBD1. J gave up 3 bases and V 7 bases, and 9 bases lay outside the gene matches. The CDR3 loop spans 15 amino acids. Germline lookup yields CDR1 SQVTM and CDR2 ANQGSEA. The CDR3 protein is CSEIGTGGVDTEAFF. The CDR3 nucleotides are TGCAGCGAAATTGGGACAGGGGGCGTGGACACTGAAGCTTTCTTT.

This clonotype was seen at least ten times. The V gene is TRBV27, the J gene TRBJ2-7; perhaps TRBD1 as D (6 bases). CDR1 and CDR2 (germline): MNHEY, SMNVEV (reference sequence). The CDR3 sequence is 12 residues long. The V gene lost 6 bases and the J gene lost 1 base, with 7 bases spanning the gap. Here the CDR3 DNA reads TGTGCCAGCAGGGGGGCTTCCTACGAGCAGTACTTC. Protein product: CASRGASYEQYF.

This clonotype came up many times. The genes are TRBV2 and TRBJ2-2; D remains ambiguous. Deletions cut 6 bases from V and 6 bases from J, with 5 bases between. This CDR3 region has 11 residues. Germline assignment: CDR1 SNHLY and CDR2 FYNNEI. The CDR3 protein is CASRDPGELFF. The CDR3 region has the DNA TGTGCCAGCAGGGACCCCGGGGAGCTGTTTTTT.

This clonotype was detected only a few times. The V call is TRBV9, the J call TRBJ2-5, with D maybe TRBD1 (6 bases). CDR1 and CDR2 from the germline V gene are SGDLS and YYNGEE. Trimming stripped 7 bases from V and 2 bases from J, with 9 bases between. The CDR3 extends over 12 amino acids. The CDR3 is CASSGEQETQYF. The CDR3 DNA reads TGTGCCAGCTCAGGGGAACAAGAGACCCAGTACTTC.

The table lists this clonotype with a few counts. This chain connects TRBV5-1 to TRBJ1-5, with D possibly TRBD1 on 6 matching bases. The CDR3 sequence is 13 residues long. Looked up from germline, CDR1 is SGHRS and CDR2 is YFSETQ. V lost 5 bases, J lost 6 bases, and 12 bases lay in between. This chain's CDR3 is CASSLTGFQPQHF. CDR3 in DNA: TGCGCCAGCAGTTTGACAGGTTTTCAGCCCCAGCATTTT.

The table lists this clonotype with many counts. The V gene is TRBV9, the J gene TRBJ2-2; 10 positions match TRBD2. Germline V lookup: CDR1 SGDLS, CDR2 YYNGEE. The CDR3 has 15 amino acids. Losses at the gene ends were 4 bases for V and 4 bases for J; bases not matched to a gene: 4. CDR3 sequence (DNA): TGTGCCAGCAGCCTCCGGACTAGCGGCACCGGGGAGCTGTTTTTT. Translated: CASSLRTSGTGELFF.

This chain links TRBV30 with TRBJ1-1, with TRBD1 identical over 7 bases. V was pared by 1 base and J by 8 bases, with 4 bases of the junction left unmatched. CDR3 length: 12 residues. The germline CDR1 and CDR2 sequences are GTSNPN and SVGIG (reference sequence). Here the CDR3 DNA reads TGTGCCTGGAGTGCAGGGGGAATGGAAGCTTTCTTT. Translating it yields CAWSAGGMEAFF. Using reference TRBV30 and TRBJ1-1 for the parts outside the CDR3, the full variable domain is SQTIHQWPATLVQPVGSPLSLECTVEGTSNPNLYWYRQAAGRGLQLLFYSVGIGQISSEVPQNLSASRPQDRQFILSSKKLLLSDSGFYLCAWSAGGMEAFFGQGTRLTVV.

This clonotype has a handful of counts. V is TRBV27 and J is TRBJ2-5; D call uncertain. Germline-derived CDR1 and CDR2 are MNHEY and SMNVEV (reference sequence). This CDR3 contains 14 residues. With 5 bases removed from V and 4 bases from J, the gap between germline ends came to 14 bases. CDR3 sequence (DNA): TGTGCCAGCAGTCCCGACAAGGACCGAGAGACCCAGTACTTC. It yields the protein CASSPDKDRETQYF.

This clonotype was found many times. CDR3 sequence (DNA): TGCAGCGCCGGGCTAGGCAGCTCTAACTATGGCTACACCTTC. Translating it yields CSAGLGSSNYGYTF. This chain links TRBV29-1 with TRBJ1-2; D uncertain. CDR3 length: 14 amino acids. CDR1 and CDR2 (germline): SQVTM, ANQGSEA. Between the trimmed V and J ends, which lost 7 bases and 0 bases, there was a span of 15 bases.

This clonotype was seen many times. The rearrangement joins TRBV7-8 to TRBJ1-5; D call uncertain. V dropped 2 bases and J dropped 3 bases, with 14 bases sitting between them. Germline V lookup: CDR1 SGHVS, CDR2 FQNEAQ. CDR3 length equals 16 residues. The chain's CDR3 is CASSLSPGDHNQPQHF. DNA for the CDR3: TGTGCCAGCAGCTTAAGTCCCGGGGATCACAATCAGCCCCAGCATTTT.

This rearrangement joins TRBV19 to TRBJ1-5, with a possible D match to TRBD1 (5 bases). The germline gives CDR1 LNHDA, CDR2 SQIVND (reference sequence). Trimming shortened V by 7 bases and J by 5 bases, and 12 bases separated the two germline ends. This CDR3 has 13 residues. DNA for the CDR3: TGTGCCAGTACCCGGACATCCCATCAGCCCCAGCATTTT. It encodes CASTRTSHQPQHF.

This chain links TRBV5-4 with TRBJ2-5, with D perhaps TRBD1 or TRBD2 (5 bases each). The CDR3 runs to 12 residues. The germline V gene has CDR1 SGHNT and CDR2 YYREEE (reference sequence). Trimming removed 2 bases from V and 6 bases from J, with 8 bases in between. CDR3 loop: CASSLGTKTQYF. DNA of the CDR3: TGTGCCAGCAGCTTAGGGACGAAGACCCAGTACTTC. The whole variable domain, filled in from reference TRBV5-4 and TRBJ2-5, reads ETGVTQSPTHLIKTRGQQVTLRCSSQSGHNTVSWYQQALGQGPQFIFQYYREEENGRGNFPPRFSGLQFPNYSSELNVNALELDDSALYLCASSLGTKTQYFGPGTRLLVL.

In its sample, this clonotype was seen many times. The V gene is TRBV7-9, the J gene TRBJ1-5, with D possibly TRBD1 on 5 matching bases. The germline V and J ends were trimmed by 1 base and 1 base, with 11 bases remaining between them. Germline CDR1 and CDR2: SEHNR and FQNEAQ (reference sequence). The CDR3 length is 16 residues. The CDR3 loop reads CASSLGQGESNQPQHF. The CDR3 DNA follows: TGTGCCAGCAGCTTAGGCCAGGGAGAGAGCAATCAGCCCCAGCATTTT. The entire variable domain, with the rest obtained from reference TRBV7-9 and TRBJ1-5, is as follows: DTGVSQNPRHKITKRGQNVTFRCDPISEHNRLYWYRQTLGQGPEFLTYFQNEAQLEKSRLLSDRFSAERPKGSFSTLEIQRTEQGDSAMYLCASSLGQGESNQPQHFGDGTRLSIL.

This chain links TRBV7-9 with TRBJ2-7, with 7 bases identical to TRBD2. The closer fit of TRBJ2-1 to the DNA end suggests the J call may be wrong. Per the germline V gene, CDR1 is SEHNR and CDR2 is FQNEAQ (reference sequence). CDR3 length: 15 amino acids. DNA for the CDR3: TGTGCCAGCAGCTTGATCAGCGGGGCGGGGAGCGAGCAGTTCTTC. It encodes CASSLISGAGSEQFF.

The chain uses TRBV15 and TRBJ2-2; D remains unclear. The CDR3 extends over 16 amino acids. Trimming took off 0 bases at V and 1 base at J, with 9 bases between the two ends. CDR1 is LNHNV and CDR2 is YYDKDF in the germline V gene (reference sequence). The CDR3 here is CATSRESWKNTGELFF. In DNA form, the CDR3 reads TGTGCCACCAGCAGAGAATCATGGAAGAACACCGGGGAGCTGTTTTTT. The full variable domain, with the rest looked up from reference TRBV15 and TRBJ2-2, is DAMVIQNPRYQVTQFGKPVTLSCSQTLNHNVMYWYQQKSSQAPKLLFHYYDKDFNNEADTPDNFQSRRPNTSFCFLDIRSPGLGDTAMYLCATSRESWKNTGELFFGEGSRLTVL.